This entry lists 9 T cell receptor beta chains sequenced from one sample in a study of OX40 agonist ivuxolimab in advanced cancers. TCRdb keeps only in-frame clones here, not all; method: immunoSEQ multiplex PCR. The sample holds 50,000 to 80,000 clones; more than 85% are singletons and the top ten take roughly 0.44%. Sequenced material: CD4+ or CD8+ T cells sorted from blood, taken in a trial of the OX40 agonist ivuxolimab. These receptors all stem from an adult with an advanced solid tumor such as melanoma, head and neck, liver or kidney cancer.

The chain employs TRBV6-5 and TRBJ2-7; a possible D gene is TRBD2 (6 bases). V lost 5 bases and J 3 bases, leaving 11 bases between the germline ends. This CDR3 has 13 residues. The germline CDR1 and CDR2 sequences are MNHEY and SVGAGI. The CDR3 is CASSGLGGYEQYF. The CDR3 region has the DNA TGTGCCAGCAGTGGGTTGGGGGGCTACGAGCAGTACTTC.

The chain couples TRBV10-3 to TRBJ1-2, with D unclear. Germline CDR1 and CDR2: ENHRY and SYGVKD. The CDR3 is made up of 13 amino acids. Trimming removed 0 bases from V and 5 bases from J, with 7 bases in between. CDR3 nucleotides: TGTGCCATCAGTGAGTCTCAAGGATATGGCTACACCTTC. Encoded protein: CAISESQGYGYTF.

The gene calls are TRBV5-4 and TRBJ1-1; D is undetermined. Trimming pared 0 bases from V and 0 bases from J, leaving 9 bases between. Germline V gene data show CDR1 as SGHNT and CDR2 as YYREEE (reference sequence). This CDR3 spans 15 amino acids. The CDR3 loop reads CASSLAQQMNTEAFF. DNA for the CDR3: TGTGCCAGCAGCTTGGCTCAGCAGATGAACACTGAAGCTTTCTTT.

The chain links TRBV5-4 to TRBJ2-2; 9 nucleotides align to TRBD1. Germline assignment: CDR1 SGHNT and CDR2 YYREEE (reference sequence). V lost 2 bases and J lost 5; bases outside the gene matches: 7. This CDR3 region has 16 residues. The CDR3 DNA sequence: TGTGCCAGCAGCTTCGACAGACAGGGGGTAACCGGGGAGCTGTTTTTT. It codes for CASSFDRQGVTGELFF.

This chain connects TRBV5-4 to TRBJ2-5; D unclear. V was cut by 2 bases and J by 3 bases, with 5 bases left in between. Germline loops: CDR1 SGHNT, CDR2 YYREEE (reference sequence). The CDR3 is 12 amino acids. The CDR3 coding sequence is TGTGCCAGCAGCTTAAATAAAGAGACCCAGTACTTC. Protein product: CASSLNKETQYF.

This chain links TRBV29-1 with TRBJ2-7, with 7 bases fitting TRBD2. The CDR3 spans 15 residues. Looked up from germline, CDR1 is SQVTM and CDR2 is ANQGSEA. The V segment lost 4 bases and the J segment 0 bases; nucleotides outside the gene matches: 9. CDR3 bases: TGCAGCGTTGCCCCCCAGGGAGGGTCCTCCTACGAGCAGTACTTC. It specifies CSVAPQGGSSYEQYF.

The rearrangement uses TRBV27 and TRBJ2-1; D is possibly TRBD2 (5 bases). The length of the CDR3 is 14 residues. V was pared by 3 bases and J by 2 bases, with 8 bases between. Germline V lookup: CDR1 MNHEY, CDR2 SMNVEV (reference sequence). CDR3: CASSFVGAYNEQFF. The CDR3 region has the DNA TGTGCCAGCAGTTTCGTGGGAGCCTACAATGAGCAGTTCTTC.

V gene TRBV27 combines with J gene TRBJ2-1, with 8 bases identical to TRBD1. CDR3 length: 16 residues. Germline V gene data show CDR1 as MNHEY and CDR2 as SMNVEV (reference sequence). The V and J ends lost 6 bases and 8 bases, in that order; junction bases with no gene match: 15. The DNA for the CDR3 is TGTGCCAGCAGGCAGGGGCACGGACAGGGATATTATGAGCAGTTCTTC. Translation gives CASRQGHGQGYYEQFF.

This clone was picked up one time. J is TRBJ2-1 and V is TRBV10-1, with unresolved D. The ends were cut back, 4 bases at V and 6 bases at J, with 7 bases in the middle. Germline loops: CDR1 WNHNN, CDR2 SYGVQD (reference sequence). This CDR3 has 12 residues. As DNA, the CDR3 is TGCGCCAGCAGTGGAAGTCTCAATGAGCAGTTCTTC. Residues: CASSGSLNEQFF.